This T cell receptor (beta chain) was sequenced for a study of blood T cell repertoires in COVID-19. Methods used by the authors: Nucleated cell counts were estimated from reference gene primer amplification. TCRdb's copy holds only in-frame clones and misses some; the assay was immunoSEQ multiplex PCR. The V and J calls and the clone size are those of that table, but D and trimming were determined from the DNA. Among 99,000 or so clones listed, 85% to 90% were seen once. This CDR3 has 14 residues. Germline CDR1 and CDR2: SGHNT and YYREEE (reference sequence). Trimming removed 4 bases at V and 6 bases at J, with 13 bases between.

Source material: peripheral blood. The clonotype comes from a woman aged 55-69 years in a cohort sampled during active or convalescent COVID-19. The rearrangement joins TRBV5-4 to TRBJ1-4; D is perhaps TRBD1 (5 bases). As DNA, the CDR3 is TGTGCCAGCAGCCTGGACATCGGGGATGAAAAACTGTTTTTT. It is translated as CASSLDIGDEKLFF.